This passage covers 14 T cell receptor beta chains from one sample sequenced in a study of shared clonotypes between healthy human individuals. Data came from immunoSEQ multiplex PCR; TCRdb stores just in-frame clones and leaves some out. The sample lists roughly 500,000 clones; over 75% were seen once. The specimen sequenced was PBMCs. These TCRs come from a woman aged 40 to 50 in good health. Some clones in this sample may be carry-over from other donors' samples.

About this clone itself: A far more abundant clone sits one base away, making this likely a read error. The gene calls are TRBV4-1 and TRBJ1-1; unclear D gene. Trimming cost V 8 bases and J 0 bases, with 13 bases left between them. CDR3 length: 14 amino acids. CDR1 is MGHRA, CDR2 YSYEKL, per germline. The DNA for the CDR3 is TGCGCCAGCGGCTCCGGGTTGCTGAACACTGAAGCTTTCTTT. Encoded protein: CASGSGLLNTEAFF.

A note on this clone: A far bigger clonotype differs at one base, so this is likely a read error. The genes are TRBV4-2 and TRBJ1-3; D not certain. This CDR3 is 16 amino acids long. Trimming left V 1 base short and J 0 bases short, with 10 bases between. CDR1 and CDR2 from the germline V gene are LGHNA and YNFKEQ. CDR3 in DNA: TGTGCCAGCAGCCAAGTCAGGTCCCCCTCTGGAAACACCATATATTTT. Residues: CASSQVRSPSGNTIYF.

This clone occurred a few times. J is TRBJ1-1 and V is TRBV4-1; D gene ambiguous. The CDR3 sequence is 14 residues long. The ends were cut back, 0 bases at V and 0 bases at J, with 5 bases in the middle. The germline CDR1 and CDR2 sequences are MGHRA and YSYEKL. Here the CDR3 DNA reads TGCGCCAGCAGCCAAGATCCAATGAACACTGAAGCTTTCTTT. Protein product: CASSQDPMNTEAFF.

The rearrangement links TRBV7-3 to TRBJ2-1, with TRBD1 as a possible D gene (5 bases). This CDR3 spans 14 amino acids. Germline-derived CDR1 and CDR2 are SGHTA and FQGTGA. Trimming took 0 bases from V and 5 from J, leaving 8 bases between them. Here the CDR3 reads CASSLTGADNEQFF. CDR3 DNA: TGTGCCAGCAGCTTAACAGGGGCTGACAATGAGCAGTTCTTC.

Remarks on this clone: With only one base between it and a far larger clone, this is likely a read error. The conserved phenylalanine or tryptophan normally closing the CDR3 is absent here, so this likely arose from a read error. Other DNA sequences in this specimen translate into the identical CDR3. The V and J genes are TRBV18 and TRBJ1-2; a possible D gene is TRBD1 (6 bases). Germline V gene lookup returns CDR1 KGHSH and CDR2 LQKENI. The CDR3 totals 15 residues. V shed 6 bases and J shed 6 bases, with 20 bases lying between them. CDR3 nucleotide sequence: TGTGCCAGCTCTCCCACGGCGGCAGGGGAAAATGGCTACACCTTA. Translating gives CASSPTAAGENGYTL.

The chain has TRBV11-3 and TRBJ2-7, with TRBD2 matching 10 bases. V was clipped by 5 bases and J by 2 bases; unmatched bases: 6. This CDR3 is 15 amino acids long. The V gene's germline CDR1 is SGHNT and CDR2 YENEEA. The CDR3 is CASSPSAGGPYEQYF. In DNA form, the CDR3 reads TGTGCCAGCAGCCCGTCAGCGGGAGGGCCCTACGAGCAGTACTTC.

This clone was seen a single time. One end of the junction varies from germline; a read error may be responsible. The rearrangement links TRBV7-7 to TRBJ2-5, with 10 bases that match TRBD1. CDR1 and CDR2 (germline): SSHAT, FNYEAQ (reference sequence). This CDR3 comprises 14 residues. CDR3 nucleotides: TGTGCTAGCAGCTCGGGGACAGGGGTGGAGACCCAGTACTTC. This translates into CASSSGTGVETQYF.

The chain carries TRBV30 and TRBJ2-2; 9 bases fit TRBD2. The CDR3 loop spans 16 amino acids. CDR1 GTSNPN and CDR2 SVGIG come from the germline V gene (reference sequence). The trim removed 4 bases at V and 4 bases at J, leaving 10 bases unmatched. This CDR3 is CAWKTLRLAVTGELFF. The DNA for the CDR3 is TGTGCCTGGAAAACCCTTCGACTAGCGGTCACCGGGGAGCTGTTTTTT.

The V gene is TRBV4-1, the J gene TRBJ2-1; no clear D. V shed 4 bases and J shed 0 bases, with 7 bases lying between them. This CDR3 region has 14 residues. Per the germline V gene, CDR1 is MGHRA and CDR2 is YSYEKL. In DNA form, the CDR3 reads TGCGCCAGCAGCCTTACCAGCTCCTACAATGAGCAGTTCTTC. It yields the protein CASSLTSSYNEQFF.

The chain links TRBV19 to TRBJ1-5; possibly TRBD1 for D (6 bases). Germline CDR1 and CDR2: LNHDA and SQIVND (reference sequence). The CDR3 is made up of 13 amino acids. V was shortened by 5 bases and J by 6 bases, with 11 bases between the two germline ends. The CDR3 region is CASSPQGRQPQHF. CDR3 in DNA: TGTGCCAGTAGTCCACAGGGACGTCAGCCCCAGCATTTT.

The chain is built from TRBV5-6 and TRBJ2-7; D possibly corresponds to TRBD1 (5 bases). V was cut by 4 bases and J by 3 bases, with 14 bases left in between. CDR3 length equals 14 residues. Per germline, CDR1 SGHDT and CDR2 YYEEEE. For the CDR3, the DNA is TGTGCCAGCAGCAACAGACAGCGTTTCTACGAGCAGTACTTC. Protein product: CASSNRQRFYEQYF. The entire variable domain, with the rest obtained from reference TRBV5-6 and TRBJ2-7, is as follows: DAGVTQSPTHLIKTRGQQVTLRCSPKSGHDTVSWYQQALGQGPQFIFQYYEEEERQRGNFPDRFSGHQFPNYSSELNVNALLLGDSALYLCASSNRQRFYEQYFGPGTRLTVT.

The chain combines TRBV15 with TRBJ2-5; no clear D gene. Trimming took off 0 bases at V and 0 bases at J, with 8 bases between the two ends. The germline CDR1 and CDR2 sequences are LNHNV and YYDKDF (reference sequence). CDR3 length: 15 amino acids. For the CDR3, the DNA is TGTGCCACCAGCAGAGATCCCGGGTACCAAGAGACCCAGTACTTC. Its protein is CATSRDPGYQETQYF.

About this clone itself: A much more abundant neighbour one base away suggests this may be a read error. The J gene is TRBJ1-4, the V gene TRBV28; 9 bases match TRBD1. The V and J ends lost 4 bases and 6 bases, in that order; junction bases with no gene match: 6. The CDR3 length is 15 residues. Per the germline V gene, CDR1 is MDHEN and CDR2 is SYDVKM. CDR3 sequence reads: CASSSPWTGDEKLFF. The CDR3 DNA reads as TGTGCCAGCAGTTCCCCCTGGACAGGGGATGAAAAACTGTTTTTT.

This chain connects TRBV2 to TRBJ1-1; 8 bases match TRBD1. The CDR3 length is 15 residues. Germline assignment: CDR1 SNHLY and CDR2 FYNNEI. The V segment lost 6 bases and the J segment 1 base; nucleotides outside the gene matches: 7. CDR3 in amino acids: CASSGQGGGNTEAFF. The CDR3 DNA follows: TGTGCCAGCAGCGGACAGGGAGGGGGGAACACTGAAGCTTTCTTT.